A single sample is the source of the 25 T cell receptor beta chains below, sequenced in a study of blood T cells in healthy people across ages. Through a sample-barcoded 5' primer and a J-beta primer mix, a second PCR was run for roughly 6 to 11 cycles. Via MiXCR, TCRdb re-called the 5' RACE reads, giving one row per CDR3 protein. The table records over 1,200,000 distinct CDR3 sequences, approximately 59% of them present only once. Specimen: blood. These receptors all come from a man younger than 35 in good health.

This clonotype was observed a few times. The chain couples TRBV20-1 to TRBJ2-7, with D possibly being TRBD2 (6 bases). Germline CDR1 is DFQATT and CDR2 is SNEGSKA (reference sequence). V lost 6 bases to trimming and J lost 0 bases, with 18 bases between them. The CDR3 runs to 15 residues. Here the CDR3 DNA reads TGCAGTGCGCTAGCGTTGGGACTGAGCTCCTACGAGCAGTACTTC. It encodes CSALALGLSSYEQYF.

This chain connects TRBV7-2 to TRBJ2-3; D perhaps matches TRBD1 (6 bases). This CDR3 is built from 14 residues. The V gene's germline CDR1 is SGHTA and CDR2 FQGNSA. Trimming removed 4 bases from V and 1 base from J, with 9 bases in between. CDR3 loop: CTSSYWTGTDTQYF. Written as DNA, the CDR3 is TGTACCAGCAGCTATTGGACAGGCACAGATACGCAGTATTTT. The full variable domain, with the rest looked up from reference TRBV7-2 and TRBJ2-3, is GAGVSQSPSNKVTEKGKDVELRCDPISGHTALYWYRQSLGQGLEFLIYFQGNSAPDKSGLPSDRFSAERTGGSVSTLTIQRTQQEDSAVYLCTSSYWTGTDTQYFGPGTRLTVL.

This clonotype was observed a few times. This chain links TRBV29-1 with TRBJ1-4; D uncertain. V gave up 7 bases and J gave up 8 bases, with 11 bases separating them. There are 11 residues in the CDR3. Germline values: CDR1 SQVTM, CDR2 ANQGSEA. CDR3 loop: CSGGSGEKLFF. CDR3 bases: TGCAGCGGTGGTTCGGGAGAAAAACTGTTTTTT. Complete variable domain (other parts from reference TRBV29-1 and TRBJ1-4): SAVISQKPSRDICQRGTSLTIQCQVDSQVTMMFWYRQQPGQSLTLIATANQGSEATYESGFVIDKFPISRPNLTFSTLTVSNMSPEDSSIYLCSGGSGEKLFFGSGTQLSVL.

The chain uses TRBV9 and TRBJ2-7; tentative D call: TRBD1 (6 bases). Trimming pared 4 bases from V and 2 bases from J, leaving 13 bases between. Germline values: CDR1 SGDLS, CDR2 YYNGEE. The CDR3 runs to 14 residues. The DNA of the CDR3 is TGTGCCAGCAGCCCTACGACAGGCCCCTACGAGCAGTACTTC. Protein sequence: CASSPTTGPYEQYF.

The rearrangement links TRBV4-3 to TRBJ1-2, with D hard to call. Germline-derived CDR1 and CDR2 are LGHNA and YSLEER. Trimming removed 1 base from V and 0 bases from J, with 12 bases in between. The length of the CDR3 is 16 residues. As DNA, the CDR3 is TGCGCCAGCAGCCAAGGGTTCGGCGCAGCTAACTATGGCTACACCTTC. Protein: CASSQGFGAANYGYTF.

This clonotype showed up just a few times. This chain connects TRBV5-6 to TRBJ2-7; D gene unclear. The V and J ends lost 4 bases and 5 bases respectively, with 13 bases between them. Germline V gene lookup returns CDR1 SGHDT and CDR2 YYEEEE. The CDR3 length is 13 residues. CDR3: CASSNLRTHEQYF. Written as DNA, the CDR3 is TGTGCCAGCAGCAACCTGCGGACGCACGAGCAGTACTTC.

This chain links TRBV5-6 with TRBJ2-1; D may be TRBD1 (6 bases). The length of the CDR3 is 14 residues. Germline CDR1 is SGHDT and CDR2 is YYEEEE. Trimming stripped 3 bases from V and 3 bases from J, with 10 bases between. The CDR3 DNA follows: TGTGCCAGCAGCTCCAGGGGAGTCTACAATGAGCAGTTCTTC. This encodes CASSSRGVYNEQFF.

The chain links TRBV7-9 to TRBJ2-3, with TRBD2 matching 8 bases. The germline V gene encodes CDR1 SEHNR and CDR2 FQNEAQ (reference sequence). The CDR3 runs to 16 residues. V was clipped by 2 bases and J by 3 bases; unmatched bases: 7. Here the CDR3 DNA reads TGTGCCAGCAGCTTACTTCCTGGCGGGAGGACAGATACGCAGTATTTT. Protein: CASSLLPGGRTDTQYF. Complete variable domain (other parts from reference TRBV7-9 and TRBJ2-3): DTGVSQNPRHKITKRGQNVTFRCDPISEHNRLYWYRQTLGQGPEFLTYFQNEAQLEKSRLLSDRFSAERPKGSFSTLEIQRTEQGDSAMYLCASSLLPGGRTDTQYFGPGTRLTVL.

CDR3 bases: TGTGCCAGCAGCAAAGCGCCAAGAGCGAACACTGAAGCTTTCTTT. Translated, it gives CASSKAPRANTEAFF. The chain couples TRBV21-1 to TRBJ1-1. TRBV21-1 is noted as a pseudogene. This CDR3 has 15 residues.

This chain joins TRBV9 and TRBJ2-5; 7 bases line up with TRBD1. CDR3 length: 16 residues. J was trimmed by 1 base and V by 2 bases; bases with no gene match: 8. Germline lookup yields CDR1 SGDLS and CDR2 YYNGEE. The CDR3 spells CASSVRGTEPQETQYF. CDR3 DNA sequence: TGTGCCAGCAGCGTCCGAGGGACAGAACCCCAAGAGACCCAGTACTTC. Filled out from reference TRBV9 and TRBJ2-5, the complete variable domain reads DSGVTQTPKHLITATGQRVTLRCSPRSGDLSVYWYQQSLDQGLQFLIQYYNGEERAKGNILERFSAQQFPDLHSELNLSSLELGDSALYFCASSVRGTEPQETQYFGPGTRLLVL.

The chain links TRBV7-9 to TRBJ2-7; possibly TRBD2 for D (6 bases). The CDR3 loop spans 16 amino acids. From germline, CDR1 is SEHNR and CDR2 FQNEAQ (reference sequence). The V gene lost 5 bases and the J gene lost 2 bases, with 19 bases spanning the gap. CDR3 amino acids: CASSANPGTQTYEQYF. The CDR3 nucleotides are TGTGCCAGCAGCGCCAACCCCGGGACTCAGACCTACGAGCAGTACTTC.

J is TRBJ2-2 and V is TRBV19, with D perhaps TRBD1 or TRBD2 (5 bases each). CDR1 is LNHDA and CDR2 is SQIVND in the germline V gene (reference sequence). This CDR3 contains 16 residues. With 4 bases removed from V and 4 bases from J, the gap between germline ends came to 16 bases. DNA for the CDR3: TGTGCCAGTAGTAACCCACTAGGGGACCGCACCGGGGAGCTGTTTTTT. Protein: CASSNPLGDRTGELFF.

V gene TRBV6-2 or TRBV6-3 combines with J gene TRBJ2-7; D ambiguous. V lost 10 bases and J lost 0, with 16 bases in between. In germline, CDR1 is MNHEY, CDR2 SVGEGT. The CDR3 totals 14 residues. The CDR3 loop reads CAIIYSSTSYEQYF. The CDR3 nucleotides are TGTGCCATCATCTACAGCTCTACCTCCTACGAGCAGTACTTC.

The chain employs TRBV6-1 and TRBJ2-5; TRBD1 matches at 9 bases. This CDR3 has 18 residues. The V segment lost 8 bases and the J segment 4 bases; nucleotides outside the gene matches: 20. Looked up from germline, CDR1 is MNHNS and CDR2 is SASEGT. The CDR3 nucleotides read TGTGCCAGCCAACTACGGGACAGGGAAAGTGGTTTCCCAGAGACCCAGTACTTC. Its protein is CASQLRDRESGFPETQYF.

The V call is TRBV29-1, the J call TRBJ2-1; maybe TRBD1 (5 bases). CDR3 length: 14 amino acids. Trimming pared 6 bases from V and 5 bases from J, leaving 17 bases between. CDR1 is SQVTM, CDR2 ANQGSEA, per germline. CDR3 sequence: CSVPSPDRDNEQFF. The CDR3, as DNA: TGCAGCGTCCCTAGTCCCGACAGAGACAATGAGCAGTTCTTC.

This chain uses TRBV6-2 or TRBV6-3 with TRBJ2-5; 9 bases line up with TRBD1. J was trimmed by 1 base and V by 5 bases; bases with no gene match: 8. The CDR3 loop spans 16 amino acids. The germline V gene encodes CDR1 MNHEY and CDR2 SVGEGT. CDR3: CASSLPDRGGQETQYF. Here the CDR3 DNA reads TGTGCCAGCAGTCTCCCAGACAGGGGGGGCCAAGAGACCCAGTACTTC.

The chain uses TRBV9 and TRBJ2-1; D not certain. Germline V gene lookup returns CDR1 SGDLS and CDR2 YYNGEE. Trimming stripped 4 bases from V and 0 bases from J, with 23 bases between. The CDR3 length is 19 residues. DNA for the CDR3: TGTGCCAGCAGCCCTCGTAAGATAGGCGAACCCAGCTCCTACAATGAGCAGTTCTTC. Translated, it gives CASSPRKIGEPSSYNEQFF.

The chain couples TRBV6-1 to TRBJ2-7; 7 bases agree with TRBD1. The CDR3 has 13 amino acids. The ends lost 6 bases at V and 5 bases at J; junction bases unmatched: 7. In germline, CDR1 is MNHNS, CDR2 SASEGT. The CDR3 protein is CASRRTGPHEQYF. Written as DNA, the CDR3 is TGTGCCAGCAGAAGGACAGGACCTCACGAGCAGTACTTC.

The genes are TRBV4-3 and TRBJ2-1; 7 positions agree with TRBD2. Per the germline V gene, CDR1 is LGHNA and CDR2 is YSLEER. The CDR3 is made up of 16 amino acids. V was pared by 1 base and J by 4 bases, with 7 bases of the junction left unmatched. The chain's CDR3 is CASSQAAAGRYNEQFF. DNA of the CDR3: TGCGCCAGCAGCCAAGCGGCAGCGGGGCGTTACAATGAGCAGTTCTTC.

This clonotype appeared a few times. V and J are TRBV21-1 and TRBJ2-7; the DNA was not compared with TRBD1, the D call given in the table. Matching the DNA end better, TRBJ2-5 makes the J call doubtful. TRBV21-1 is described as a pseudogene. The CDR3 loop spans 16 amino acids. For the CDR3, the DNA is TGTGCCAGCAGCTCCCCCCAGACAGGGGACGTGGAGACCCAGTACTTC. It yields the protein CASSSPQTGDVETQYF.

The genes are TRBV7-9 and TRBJ1-1; 7 nucleotides align to TRBD1. Germline CDR1 reads SEHNR; CDR2 reads FQNEAQ (reference sequence). Losses at the gene ends were 3 bases for V and 1 base for J; bases not matched to a gene: 5. The CDR3 runs to 15 residues. The CDR3 DNA follows: TGTGCCAGCAGCTTTGGGGACAGTTGGAACACTGAAGCTTTCTTT. Protein sequence: CASSFGDSWNTEAFF.

The V and J genes are TRBV29-1 and TRBJ2-1, with TRBD1 as a possible D gene (6 bases). Trimming took off 6 bases at V and 6 bases at J, with 15 bases between the two ends. CDR1 and CDR2 from the germline V gene are SQVTM and ANQGSEA. The CDR3 spans 13 residues. The CDR3 DNA is TGCAGCGTCGCCCAGGGGATCGGCAATGAGCAGTTCTTC. Its translation is CSVAQGIGNEQFF.

The gene calls are TRBV27 and TRBJ2-1; TRBD1 or TRBD2 may be the D gene (5 bases each). V lost 4 bases to trimming and J lost 2 bases, with 15 bases between them. The germline gives CDR1 MNHEY, CDR2 SMNVEV (reference sequence). The CDR3 is 16 amino acids. The CDR3 loop reads CASSSVVTGPYNEQFF. DNA of the CDR3: TGTGCCAGCAGTTCCGTAGTCACGGGGCCCTACAATGAGCAGTTCTTC.

This clonotype has only one observation. J is TRBJ2-3 and V is TRBV4-1; a possible D gene is TRBD2 (6 bases). V gave up 1 base and J gave up 3 bases, with 11 bases separating them. Looked up from germline, CDR1 is MGHRA and CDR2 is YSYEKL. This CDR3 contains 15 residues. CDR3 loop: CASSQGAGWTDTQYF. The CDR3 DNA follows: TGCGCCAGCAGCCAAGGGGCGGGGTGGACAGATACGCAGTATTTT.

The chain carries TRBV7-6 and TRBJ1-1; D gene uncertain. The CDR3 runs 15 residues. V lost 3 bases, J lost 1 base, and 12 bases lay in between. Germline assignment: CDR1 SGHVS and CDR2 FNYEAQ. In nucleotides, the CDR3 is TGTGCCAGCAGCTTTATTTTGTCTGCGAACACTGAAGCTTTCTTT. Translating it yields CASSFILSANTEAFF.